This T cell receptor (beta chain) was recovered during a study of blood T cell repertoires in COVID-19. Study in general: Donors in the United States, Italy and Spain gave samples during acute or convalescent COVID-19. T cells, B-cell-depleted T cells, or PBMCs provided the cDNA or gDNA that served as material.

Study processing details: The authors estimated nucleated cell counts from reference gene primer amplification. Clones were sequenced by immunoSEQ multiplex PCR, and TCRdb holds only the in-frame ones, with some missing. Clone size and V and J calls were adopted from that table, with D and trimming inferred from the DNA. The sample carries around 31,000 clones, approximately 92% recorded once. V lost 7 bases, J lost 5 bases, and 14 bases lay in between. Germline-derived CDR1 and CDR2 are MDHEN and SYDVKM. This CDR3 region has 14 residues. The TCR comes from a man of 80 years or more with acute or convalescent COVID-19. The chain has TRBV28 and TRBJ2-2, with a weak D call TRBD2 (6 bases). The material sequenced was peripheral blood. CDR3 protein: CASTWGGTTGELFF. The CDR3 bases are TGTGCCAGCACCTGGGGAGGTACGACCGGGGAGCTGTTTTTT.